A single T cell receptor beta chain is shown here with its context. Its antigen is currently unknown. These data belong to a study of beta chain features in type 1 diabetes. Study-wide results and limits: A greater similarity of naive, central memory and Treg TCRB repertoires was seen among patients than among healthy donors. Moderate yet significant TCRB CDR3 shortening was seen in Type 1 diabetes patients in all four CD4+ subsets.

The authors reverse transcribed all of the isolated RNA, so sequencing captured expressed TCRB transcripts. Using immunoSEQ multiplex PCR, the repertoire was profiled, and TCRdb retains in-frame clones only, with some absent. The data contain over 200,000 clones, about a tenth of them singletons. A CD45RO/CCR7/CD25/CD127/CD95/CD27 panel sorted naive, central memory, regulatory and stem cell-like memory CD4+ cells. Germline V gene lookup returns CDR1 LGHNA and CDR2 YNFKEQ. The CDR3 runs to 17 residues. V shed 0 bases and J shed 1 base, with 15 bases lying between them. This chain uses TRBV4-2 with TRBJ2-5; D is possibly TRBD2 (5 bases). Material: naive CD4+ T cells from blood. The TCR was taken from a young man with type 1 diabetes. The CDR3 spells CASSQEIVATVQETQYF. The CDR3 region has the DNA TGTGCCAGCAGCCAAGAGATTGTAGCGACTGTCCAAGAGACCCAGTACTTC.